The 2 T cell receptor beta chains in this list originate from one sample, sequenced in a study of blood T cell repertoires in COVID-19 (dated by TCRdb to 2018 to 2020). Receptor libraries were prepared by the immunoSEQ multiplex PCR assay. Entries here come from immuneACCESS through TCRdb and include only in-frame sequences with V and J called. Some clones fail to appear in such tables; in the studies checked, an unresolved V gene covers under half of the shortfall, and the cause of the remainder is unknown. The sample table shows tens of thousands of clones, and roughly 89% are seen once. The ten top clones hold 25% to 35% of the sample. Sequencing input: peripheral blood. The receptor source for this set is a man aged 45-60 years with active or convalescent COVID-19.

The chain uses TRBV4-3 and TRBJ1-2; D unclear. Germline assignment: CDR1 LGHNA and CDR2 YSLEER. The CDR3 contains 16 residues. Trimming cost V 0 bases and J 4 bases, with 15 bases left between them. CDR3 region: CASSQEATELSYGYTF. As DNA, the CDR3 is TGCGCCAGCAGCCAAGAGGCCACAGAACTGAGCTATGGCTACACCTTC.

The chain has TRBV5-6 and TRBJ2-5, with 8 bases lining up with TRBD1. This CDR3 has 12 amino acids. The V segment lost 3 bases and the J segment 7 bases; nucleotides outside the gene matches: 2. The V gene's germline CDR1 is SGHDT and CDR2 YYEEEE. CDR3 residues: CASSSTGVTQYF. CDR3 DNA: TGTGCCAGCAGCTCGACAGGGGTGACCCAGTACTTC.